This T cell receptor (beta chain) was captured by sequencing in a study of T cell changes during pregnancy in multiple sclerosis. The V segment lost 6 bases and the J segment 11 bases; nucleotides outside the gene matches: 10. There are 13 residues in the CDR3. Germline V lookup: CDR1 MNHNS, CDR2 SASEGT. The table came from immunoSEQ multiplex PCR; TCRdb's copy has only in-frame clones and leaves some out. The data contain some 97,000 clones, around 93% of them singletons. The sample was peripheral blood, taken before pregnancy. The origin of this receptor is a female donor with multiple sclerosis, enrolled in a pregnancy study. The J gene is TRBJ1-1, the V gene TRBV6-1; 9 nucleotides align to TRBD1. CDR3 region: CASSAAGTGKAFF. CDR3 nucleotides: TGTGCCAGCAGCGCGGCCGGGACAGGGAAGGCTTTCTTT.